Below, 27 T cell receptor beta chains from the same sample are listed, as sequenced in a study of blood T cell repertoires in COVID-19. Sequenced by immunoSEQ multiplex PCR; TCRdb stores in-frame clones only, minus some. The table records approximately 290,000 clones, around 89% of them present only once. The sample comprised peripheral blood. The receptors stem from a man under 40 with acute or convalescent COVID-19.

V is TRBV12-3 or TRBV12-4 and J is TRBJ2-4; D gene unclear. V was shortened by 6 bases and J by 4 bases, with 10 bases between the two germline ends. The CDR3 extends over 13 amino acids. CDR3 amino acids: CASSPTSKNIQYF. The CDR3 DNA reads as TGTGCCAGCAGCCCCACAAGTAAAAACATTCAGTACTTC.

The gene calls are TRBV19 and TRBJ1-2; 8 bases line up with TRBD1. The CDR3 runs to 17 residues. In germline, CDR1 is LNHDA, CDR2 SQIVND (reference sequence). The V segment lost 11 bases and the J segment 7 bases; nucleotides outside the gene matches: 24. CDR3 coding DNA: TGTGCCGCTACCTCCGGGACAGGCCCTCGTCGAGTCACTGGCTACACCTTC. Translated: CAATSGTGPRRVTGYTF.

In the case of this clone: This same CDR3 is encoded by further DNA sequences in the sample. This sequence joins TRBV5-1 and TRBJ2-7; 7 bases fit TRBD1. The germline V gene has CDR1 SGHRS and CDR2 YFSETQ. The CDR3 contains 13 residues. Trimming removed 4 bases from V and 1 base from J; junction bases left unmatched: 2. CDR3 coding DNA: TGCGCCAGCAGCCCGGGACAGTCCTACGAGCAGTACTTC. Protein sequence: CASSPGQSYEQYF.

This rearrangement joins TRBV9 to TRBJ2-3; no clear D gene. Per germline, CDR1 SGDLS and CDR2 YYNGEE. The CDR3 has 14 residues. The V end lost 0 bases, the J end lost 2 bases, and 7 bases lay between the germline ends. The CDR3 loop reads CASSVVAFTDTQYF. The CDR3 DNA is TGTGCCAGCAGCGTAGTCGCGTTCACAGATACGCAGTATTTT. The variable domain in full, with the rest retrieved from reference TRBV9 and TRBJ2-3, is DSGVTQTPKHLITATGQRVTLRCSPRSGDLSVYWYQQSLDQGLQFLIQYYNGEERAKGNILERFSAQQFPDLHSELNLSSLELGDSALYFCASSVVAFTDTQYFGPGTRLTVL.

V usage is TRBV4-2 and J usage is TRBJ2-7; 12 bases match TRBD2. The germline CDR1 and CDR2 sequences are LGHNA and YNFKEQ. The J segment lost 7 bases and the V segment lost 4 bases, leaving 5 bases of the junction unmatched. This CDR3 has 14 residues. CDR3 amino acids: CASSRDLAGGEQYF. The CDR3 DNA reads TGTGCCAGCAGCCGGGATCTAGCGGGGGGGGAGCAGTACTTC.

This clone was observed a handful of times. J is TRBJ2-7 and V is TRBV9, with unresolved D. V was pared by 4 bases and J by 4 bases, with 12 bases between. This CDR3 is built from 13 residues. Germline lookup yields CDR1 SGDLS and CDR2 YYNGEE. CDR3 sequence: CASSSTPGYEQYF. The CDR3 DNA reads as TGTGCCAGCAGCTCCACCCCCGGGTACGAGCAGTACTTC.

The chain employs TRBV5-5 and TRBJ2-7; 7 positions match TRBD1. In germline, CDR1 is SGHKS, CDR2 YYEKEE (reference sequence). The CDR3 covers 15 residues. V was pared by 0 bases and J by 3 bases, with 6 bases of the junction left unmatched. The CDR3 nucleotides read TGTGCCAGCAGCTTGGTACAGGGGATAGGCTACGAGCAGTACTTC. It yields the protein CASSLVQGIGYEQYF. The whole variable domain, filled in from reference TRBV5-5 and TRBJ2-7, reads DAGVTQSPTHLIKTRGQQVTLRCSPISGHKSVSWYQQVLGQGPQFIFQYYEKEERGRGNFPDRFSARQFPNYSSELNVNALLLGDSALYLCASSLVQGIGYEQYFGPGTRLTVT.

The rearrangement links TRBV18 to TRBJ1-5; 9 nucleotides align to TRBD1. V dropped 11 bases and J dropped 5; count of bases not matched to a gene: 7. This CDR3 is 13 amino acids long. Germline V gene lookup returns CDR1 KGHSH and CDR2 LQKENI. This CDR3 is CACGQGPYQPQHF. The CDR3 nucleotides are TGTGCCTGCGGACAGGGGCCCTATCAGCCCCAGCATTTT.

The chain has TRBV5-6 and TRBJ1-5; D is unresolved. Trimming stripped 2 bases from V and 0 bases from J, with 9 bases between. The CDR3 runs to 15 residues. CDR1 and CDR2 from the germline V gene are SGHDT and YYEEEE. The CDR3 DNA follows: TGTGCCAGCAGCTTACTTACAGATAGCAATCAGCCCCAGCATTTT. This sequence encodes CASSLLTDSNQPQHF. The variable domain in full, completed from reference TRBV5-6 and TRBJ1-5, reads DAGVTQSPTHLIKTRGQQVTLRCSPKSGHDTVSWYQQALGQGPQFIFQYYEEEERQRGNFPDRFSGHQFPNYSSELNVNALLLGDSALYLCASSLLTDSNQPQHFGDGTRLSIL.

CDR3 nucleotide sequence: TGTGCCAGCAGCTTCAAAGGCGGAGAGAGCTACGAGCAGTACTTC. Translated, it gives CASSFKGGESYEQYF. V usage is TRBV7-8 and J usage is TRBJ2-7, with D uncertain. The germline V gene has CDR1 SGHVS and CDR2 FQNEAQ. The CDR3 sequence is 15 residues long. With 3 bases removed from V and 3 bases from J, the gap between germline ends came to 15 bases.

The V gene is TRBV7-8, the J gene TRBJ2-3; D possibly corresponds to TRBD2 (6 bases). CDR1 is SGHVS and CDR2 is FQNEAQ in the germline V gene. The CDR3 has 16 residues. V was cut by 5 bases and J by 1 base, with 16 bases left in between. The CDR3 DNA reads as TGTGCCAGCAGCAGGGGTCAGCGGGCACGCACAGATACGCAGTATTTT. As protein: CASSRGQRARTDTQYF. Complete variable domain (other parts from reference TRBV7-8 and TRBJ2-3): GAGVSQSPRYKVAKRGQDVALRCDPISGHVSLFWYQQALGQGPEFLTYFQNEAQLDKSGLPSDRFFAERPEGSVSTLKIQRTQQEDSAVYLCASSRGQRARTDTQYFGPGTRLTVL.

This sequence joins TRBV7-6 and TRBJ2-1; D perhaps matches TRBD2 (5 bases). Trimming left V 0 bases short and J 2 bases short, with 14 bases between. Germline V gene lookup returns CDR1 SGHVS and CDR2 FNYEAQ. The CDR3 contains 17 residues. CDR3 nucleotides: TGTGCCAGCAGCTTAGCGCGGCGAGAGACTACCTACAATGAGCAGTTCTTC. Its translation is CASSLARRETTYNEQFF.

The chain couples TRBV4-1 to TRBJ2-7, with TRBD1 identical over 7 bases. This CDR3 has 16 residues. The V gene end was trimmed by 0 bases and the J gene end by 1 base; junction bases not matched to a gene: 6. Germline CDR1 MGHRA, CDR2 YSYEKL. The CDR3 region is CASSQEVTGISYEQYF. CDR3 nucleotide sequence: TGCGCCAGCAGCCAAGAGGTGACAGGGATTTCCTACGAGCAGTACTTC.

The gene calls are TRBV7-2 and TRBJ1-1, with TRBD1 as a possible D gene (6 bases). Trimming took off 6 bases at V and 6 bases at J, with 20 bases between the two ends. Germline V gives CDR1 SGHTA, CDR2 FQGNSA. The CDR3 runs 15 residues. For the CDR3, the DNA is TGTGCCAGCAGAGCTTCGTTCCTAAGGACAGCTGAAGCTTTCTTT. Its protein is CASRASFLRTAEAFF. Supplemented by reference TRBV7-2 and TRBJ1-1, the full variable domain reads GAGVSQSPSNKVTEKGKDVELRCDPISGHTALYWYRQSLGQGLEFLIYFQGNSAPDKSGLPSDRFSAERTGGSVSTLTIQRTQQEDSAVYLCASRASFLRTAEAFFGQGTRLTVV.

V and J are TRBV4-2 and TRBJ2-1; perhaps TRBD2 as D (6 bases). V lost 0 bases and J 12 bases, leaving 9 bases between the germline ends. Germline CDR1 is LGHNA and CDR2 is YNFKEQ. The CDR3 is 12 amino acids. The CDR3 nucleotides read TGTGCCAGCAGCCAAGATCGGCGGGGGCAGTTCTTC. This sequence encodes CASSQDRRGQFF.

The V call is TRBV7-3, the J call TRBJ1-6; perhaps TRBD1 as D (5 bases). Germline values: CDR1 SGHTA, CDR2 FQGTGA. Trimming pared 6 bases from V and 11 bases from J, leaving 17 bases between. The length of the CDR3 is 14 residues. The CDR3 nucleotides are TGTGCCAGCAGTACCGGCGGGGCGGTCGCACCCCTCCACTTT. This sequence encodes CASSTGGAVAPLHF.

This chain links TRBV7-6 with TRBJ2-3; TRBD1 matches 7 bases. V dropped 4 bases and J dropped 2; count of bases not matched to a gene: 6. The CDR3 covers 15 residues. In germline, CDR1 is SGHVS, CDR2 FNYEAQ. The CDR3 region has the DNA TGTGCCAGCAGCTCCCCGGGACAGCACACAGATACGCAGTATTTT. Translating gives CASSSPGQHTDTQYF. The whole variable domain, filled in from reference TRBV7-6 and TRBJ2-3, reads GAGVSQSPRYKVTKRGQDVALRCDPISGHVSLYWYRQALGQGPEFLTYFNYEAQQDKSGLPNDRFSAERPEGSISTLTIQRTEQRDSAMYRCASSSPGQHTDTQYFGPGTRLTVL.

V gene TRBV13 combines with J gene TRBJ2-7; TRBD1 aligns across 7 bases. CDR3 size: 15 residues. V lost 4 bases to trimming and J lost 2 bases; unmatched junction nucleotides: 8. Germline CDR1 reads PRHDT; CDR2 reads FYEKMQ (reference sequence). The CDR3 sequence is CASSSLTGVTYEQYF. CDR3 coding DNA: TGTGCCAGCAGCTCCCTAACAGGGGTCACCTACGAGCAGTACTTC.

This chain links TRBV11-2 with TRBJ1-3; 7 nucleotides line up with TRBD1. V gave up 5 bases and J gave up 4 bases; unmatched junction bases: 11. Germline V gene lookup returns CDR1 SGHAT and CDR2 FQNNGV. The CDR3 is made up of 16 amino acids. As DNA, the CDR3 is TGTGCCAGCAGCCCCCAACAGGGGATAGCCGGAAACACCATATATTTT. Its protein product is CASSPQQGIAGNTIYF.

The chain couples TRBV6-6 to TRBJ2-7; tentatively, D is TRBD1 (6 bases). V was cut by 4 bases and J by 9 bases, with 19 bases left in between. The CDR3 contains 14 residues. CDR1 MNHNY and CDR2 SVGAGI come from the germline V gene (reference sequence). The CDR3 loop reads CASSFVRRGNGQYF. The DNA for the CDR3 is TGTGCCAGCAGTTTCGTCCGAAGGGGGAACGGGCAGTACTTC.

V usage is TRBV9 and J usage is TRBJ2-5; 9 bases agree with TRBD1. CDR3 size: 19 residues. V dropped 0 bases and J dropped 4; count of bases not matched to a gene: 16. The germline gives CDR1 SGDLS, CDR2 YYNGEE. CDR3 protein: CASSVAGTGRAPRGETQYF. CDR3 bases: TGTGCCAGCAGCGTAGCCGGGACAGGGAGGGCCCCCCGGGGAGAGACCCAGTACTTC.

V gene TRBV7-9 combines with J gene TRBJ1-2; TRBD1 agrees at 8 bases. CDR3 length equals 15 residues. J was trimmed by 4 bases and V by 4 bases; bases with no gene match: 8. CDR1 SEHNR and CDR2 FQNEAQ come from the germline V gene (reference sequence). In DNA form, the CDR3 reads TGTGCCAGCAGCTACACCAGGGGGCCCATCTATGGCTACACCTTC. It codes for CASSYTRGPIYGYTF.

The gene calls are TRBV6-4 and TRBJ2-7, with TRBD1 matching over 8 bases. From germline, CDR1 is MRHNA and CDR2 SNTAGT. Trimming cost V 7 bases and J 6 bases; bases outside gene matches: 8. The CDR3 sequence is 13 residues long. The CDR3 is CASKGQGPGEQYF. Written as DNA, the CDR3 is TGTGCCAGCAAAGGACAGGGACCTGGCGAGCAGTACTTC.

The chain recombines TRBV28 with TRBJ1-4; perhaps TRBD1 as D (5 bases). Germline lookup yields CDR1 MDHEN and CDR2 SYDVKM. The CDR3 runs to 17 residues. The V and J ends lost 1 base and 3 bases respectively, with 15 bases between them. The CDR3 sequence: CASSLLTQGRSNEKLFF. CDR3 nucleotides: TGTGCCAGCAGTTTATTAACCCAGGGTAGATCTAATGAAAAACTGTTTTTT.

The CDR3 loop is CASSPQYYNEQFF. CDR3 nucleotides: TGTGCCAGTTCGCCCCAGTATTACAATGAGCAGTTCTTC. The chain has TRBV19 and TRBJ2-1; no clear D. The CDR3 spans 13 residues. Per germline, CDR1 LNHDA and CDR2 SQIVND (reference sequence). V lost 8 bases to trimming and J lost 4 bases, with 12 bases between them.

The V and J genes are TRBV28 and TRBJ1-4; a possible D gene is TRBD1 (5 bases). CDR1 is MDHEN and CDR2 is SYDVKM in the germline V gene. The V and J ends lost 3 bases and 5 bases respectively, with 25 bases between them. The CDR3 is made up of 19 amino acids. The CDR3 DNA reads TGTGCCAGCAGTTTCTCAAGGGGAGGCTCGGCCGAATTGAATGAAAAACTGTTTTTT. Protein: CASSFSRGGSAELNEKLFF.

This clone was detected only once. The gene calls are TRBV28 and TRBJ1-2; D is possibly TRBD1 (5 bases). V lost 2 bases and J lost 4, with 8 bases in between. The CDR3 extends over 13 amino acids. Germline V gives CDR1 MDHEN, CDR2 SYDVKM. The CDR3 DNA reads as TGTGCCAGCAGTTTAGGGGCAACCTATGGCTACACCTTC. Translated: CASSLGATYGYTF.